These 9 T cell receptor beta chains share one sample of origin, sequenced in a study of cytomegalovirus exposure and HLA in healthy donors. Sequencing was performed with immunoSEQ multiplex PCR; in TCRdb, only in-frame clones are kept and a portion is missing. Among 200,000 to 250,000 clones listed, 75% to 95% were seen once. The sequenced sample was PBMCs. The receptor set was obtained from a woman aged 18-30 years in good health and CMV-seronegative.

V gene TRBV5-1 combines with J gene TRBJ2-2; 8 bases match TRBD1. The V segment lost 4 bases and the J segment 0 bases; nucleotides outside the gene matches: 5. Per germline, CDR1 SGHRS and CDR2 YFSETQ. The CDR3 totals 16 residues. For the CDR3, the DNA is TGCGCCAGCAGCGTATCACAGGGGGCGAACACCGGGGAGCTGTTTTTT. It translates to CASSVSQGANTGELFF.

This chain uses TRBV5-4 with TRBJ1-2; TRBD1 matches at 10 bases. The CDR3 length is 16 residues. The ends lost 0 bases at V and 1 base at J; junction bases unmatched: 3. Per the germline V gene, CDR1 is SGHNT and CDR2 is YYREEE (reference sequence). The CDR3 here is CASSLDGQGVNYGYTF. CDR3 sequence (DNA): TGTGCCAGCAGCTTGGATGGACAGGGGGTTAACTATGGCTACACCTTC.

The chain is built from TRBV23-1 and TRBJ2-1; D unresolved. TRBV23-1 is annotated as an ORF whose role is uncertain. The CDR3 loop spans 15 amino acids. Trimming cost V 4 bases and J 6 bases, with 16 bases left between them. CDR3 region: CASSRGTSLPNEQFF. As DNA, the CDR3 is TGCGCCAGCAGTCGAGGAACGTCGCTCCCCAATGAGCAGTTCTTC.

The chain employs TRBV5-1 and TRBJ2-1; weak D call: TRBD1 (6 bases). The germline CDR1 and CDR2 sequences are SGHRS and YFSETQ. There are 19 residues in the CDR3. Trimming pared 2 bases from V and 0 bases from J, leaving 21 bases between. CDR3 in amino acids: CASSFMRLTQGSSYNEQFF. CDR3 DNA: TGCGCCAGCAGCTTCATGCGTCTTACACAGGGAAGCTCCTACAATGAGCAGTTCTTC.

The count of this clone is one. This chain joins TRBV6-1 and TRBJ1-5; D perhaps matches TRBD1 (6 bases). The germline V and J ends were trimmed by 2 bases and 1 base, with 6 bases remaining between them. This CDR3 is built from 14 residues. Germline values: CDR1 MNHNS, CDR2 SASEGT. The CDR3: CASSEQGSNQPQHF. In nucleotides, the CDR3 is TGTGCCAGCAGTGAACAGGGGAGCAATCAGCCCCAGCATTTT.

CDR3: CASSTGTGRNEQFF. Written as DNA, the CDR3 is TGCGCCAGCAGCACCGGGACAGGGCGAAATGAGCAGTTCTTC. The chain carries TRBV5-1 and TRBJ2-1, with 9 bases matching TRBD1. Germline V gene data show CDR1 as SGHRS and CDR2 as YFSETQ. This CDR3 has 14 residues. Unmatched junction bases numbered 6, after V lost 4 bases and J lost 7 bases. Full variable domain (rest looked up from reference TRBV5-1 and TRBJ2-1): KAGVTQTPRYLIKTRGQQVTLSCSPISGHRSVSWYQQTPGQGLQFLFEYFSETQRNKGNFPGRFSGRQFSNSRSEMNVSTLELGDSALYLCASSTGTGRNEQFFGPGTRLTVL.

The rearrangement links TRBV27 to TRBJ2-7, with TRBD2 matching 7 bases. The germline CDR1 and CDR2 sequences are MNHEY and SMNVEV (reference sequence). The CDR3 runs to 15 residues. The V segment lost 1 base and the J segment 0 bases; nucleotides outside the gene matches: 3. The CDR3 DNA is TGTGCCAGCAGTTTATATACGGGAGGCTCCTACGAGCAGTACTTC. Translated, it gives CASSLYTGGSYEQYF.

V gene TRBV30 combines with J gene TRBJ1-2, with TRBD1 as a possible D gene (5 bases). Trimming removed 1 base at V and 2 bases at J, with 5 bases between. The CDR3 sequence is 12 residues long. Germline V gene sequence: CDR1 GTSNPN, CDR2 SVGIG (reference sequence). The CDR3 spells CAWSDRNYGYTF. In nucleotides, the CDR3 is TGTGCCTGGAGTGACAGGAACTATGGCTACACCTTC. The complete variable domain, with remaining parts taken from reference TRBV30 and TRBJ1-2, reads SQTIHQWPATLVQPVGSPLSLECTVEGTSNPNLYWYRQAAGRGLQLLFYSVGIGQISSEVPQNLSASRPQDRQFILSSKKLLLSDSGFYLCAWSDRNYGYTFGSGTRLTVV.

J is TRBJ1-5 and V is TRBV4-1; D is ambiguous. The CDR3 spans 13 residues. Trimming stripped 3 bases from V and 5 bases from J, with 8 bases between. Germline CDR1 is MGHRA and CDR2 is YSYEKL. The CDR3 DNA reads TGCGCCAGCAGCCACCCCGGGGATCAGCCCCAGCATTTT. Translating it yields CASSHPGDQPQHF.